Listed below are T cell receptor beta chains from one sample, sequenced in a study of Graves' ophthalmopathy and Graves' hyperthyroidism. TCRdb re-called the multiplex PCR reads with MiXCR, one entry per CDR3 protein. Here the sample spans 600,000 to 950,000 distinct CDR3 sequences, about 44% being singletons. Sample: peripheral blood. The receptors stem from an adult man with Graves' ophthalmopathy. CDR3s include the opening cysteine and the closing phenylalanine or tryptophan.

CDR3 protein: CASSHDRWNTEAFF
V gene: TRBV12-3/TRBV12-4

CDR3 protein: CSASLSGFTYEQYF
V gene: TRBV20-1

CDR3 protein: CASSQSPSGSSGTGELFF
V gene: TRBV4-3

CDR3 protein: CASRPSGTGSGETQYF
V gene: TRBV11-2

CDR3 protein: CASSEGQKNQPQHF
V gene: TRBV2

CDR3 protein: CASSLLGGTAETQYF
V gene: TRBV7-9

CDR3 protein: CASSYRSGVYSGNTIYF
V gene: TRBV7-6

CDR3 protein: CSVESGDRAFF
V gene: TRBV29-1

CDR3 protein: CASSFGGAPPYEQYF
V gene: TRBV7-2

CDR3 protein: CSLMSGANYGYTF
V gene: TRBV29-1

CDR3 protein: CASRKGDRGTGELFF
V gene: TRBV2

CDR3 protein: CASSQDGSSQETQYF
V gene: TRBV14

CDR3 protein: CASSSGSAANEKLFF
V gene: TRBV25-1

CDR3 protein: CASKGPSTDTQYF
V gene: TRBV7-6

CDR3 protein: CASSRNTLTPQETQYF
V gene: TRBV11-2

CDR3 protein: CASRGPRMNTEAFF
V gene: TRBV10-2

CDR3 protein: CASSETGGLAQETQYF
V gene: TRBV6-5

CDR3 protein: CASSIGHRSKGQDTEAFF
V gene: TRBV19

CDR3 protein: CSLGSGLGETQYF
V gene: TRBV29-1

CDR3 protein: CASSLGTGVYF
V gene: TRBV7-2

CDR3 protein: CSVPGQGPSGGEQYF
V gene: TRBV20-1

CDR3 protein: CASSQQGGKTQYF
V gene: TRBV12-3/TRBV12-4

CDR3 protein: CASSAYRETQYF
V gene: TRBV2

CDR3 protein: CAQRNRGNQPQHF
V gene: TRBV24-1

CDR3 protein: CASSDMTGTYEQYF
V gene: TRBV19

CDR3 protein: CASTKDPPDSAYEQYF
V gene: TRBV12-3/TRBV12-4

CDR3 protein: CASSLLRGEAFF
V gene: TRBV28

CDR3 protein: CASSFSGIGQPQHF
V gene: TRBV12-3/TRBV12-4

CDR3 protein: CASSFGRTRSSNQPQHF
V gene: TRBV7-2

CDR3 protein: CSARSLSGNPYEQYF
V gene: TRBV20-1

CDR3 protein: CASSLLTANTEAFF
V gene: TRBV14

CDR3 protein: CASSKGDRSYEQYF
V gene: TRBV7-2

CDR3 protein: CASSLTDSPLHF
V gene: TRBV7-8

CDR3 protein: CSASRTGGGQPQHF
V gene: TRBV20-1

CDR3 protein: CNARDPGREAEAFF
V gene: TRBV20-1

CDR3 protein: CSALRDRGGNEQFF
V gene: TRBV20-1

CDR3 protein: CAISEGGVDEKLFF
V gene: TRBV10-3

CDR3 protein: CASSHNKGGITEAFF
V gene: TRBV2

CDR3 protein: CASSLEGTNRYF
V gene: TRBV7-9

CDR3 protein: CASSSSTGLAKNIQYF
V gene: TRBV7-9

CDR3 protein: CSASALQVSFTEAFF
V gene: TRBV20-1

CDR3 protein: CASSVQQGPGNTIYF
V gene: TRBV25-1

CDR3 protein: CASSLMRFSGNTIYF
V gene: TRBV7-9

CDR3 protein: CASSGGGDTQYF
V gene: TRBV2

CDR3 protein: CAISGGTAGANVLTF
V gene: TRBV10-3

CDR3 protein: CASSVPPGYTIYF
V gene: TRBV9

CDR3 protein: CASSQVSGTPLGETQYF
V gene: TRBV7-9